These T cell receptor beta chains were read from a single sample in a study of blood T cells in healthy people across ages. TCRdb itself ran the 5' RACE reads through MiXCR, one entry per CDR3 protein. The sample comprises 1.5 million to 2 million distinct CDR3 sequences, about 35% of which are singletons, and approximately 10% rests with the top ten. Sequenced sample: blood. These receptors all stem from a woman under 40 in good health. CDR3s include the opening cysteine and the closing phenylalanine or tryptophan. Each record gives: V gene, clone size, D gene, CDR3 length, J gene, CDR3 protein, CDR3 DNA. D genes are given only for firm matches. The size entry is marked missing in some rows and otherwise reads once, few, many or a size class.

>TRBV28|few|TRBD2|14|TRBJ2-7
CASSLPGTSDEQYF
TGTGCCAGCAGCTTACCCGGGACTAGCGACGAGCAGTACTTC
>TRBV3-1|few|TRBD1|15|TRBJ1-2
CASSHQDRANYGYTF
TGTGCCAGCAGCCATCAAGACAGGGCTAACTATGGCTACACCTTC
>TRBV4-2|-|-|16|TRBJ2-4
CASSQERGQGKNIQYF
TGTGCCAGCAGCCAAGAGAGGGGTCAGGGCAAAAACATTCAGTACTTC
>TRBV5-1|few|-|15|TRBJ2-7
CASSLESATLYEQYF
TGCGCCAGCAGCTTGGAGTCAGCCACCTTATACGAGCAGTACTTC
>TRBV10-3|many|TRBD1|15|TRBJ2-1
CAISPRGQDANEQFF
TGTGCCATCAGTCCAAGGGGACAGGATGCCAATGAGCAGTTCTTC
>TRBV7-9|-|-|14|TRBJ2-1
CASSSTTGPDEQFF
TGTGCCAGCAGCTCTACTACAGGGCCAGATGAGCAGTTCTTC
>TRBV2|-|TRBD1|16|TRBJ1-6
CASTLQTGNLNSPLHF
TGTGCCAGCACCCTACAGACAGGGAATTTGAATTCACCCCTCCACTTT
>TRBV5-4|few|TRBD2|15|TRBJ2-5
CASNWTSGEGETQYF
TGTGCCAGCAACTGGACTAGCGGGGAGGGGGAGACCCAGTACTTC
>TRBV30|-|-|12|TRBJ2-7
CAWSTVTYEQYF
TGTGCCTGGAGTACCGTAACCTACGAGCAGTACTTC
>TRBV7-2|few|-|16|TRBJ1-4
CASSLAVFGLGEKLFF
TGTGCCAGCAGCTTAGCGGTTTTCGGTTTAGGAGAAAAACTGTTTTTT
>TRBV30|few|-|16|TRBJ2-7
CAWSVRWAGGPYEQYF
TGTGCCTGGAGTGTACGGTGGGCAGGAGGTCCCTACGAGCAGTACTTC
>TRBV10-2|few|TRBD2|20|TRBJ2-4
CASQPGASGSPPRAKNIQYF
TGCGCCAGCCAACCCGGGGCTAGCGGGAGTCCCCCCAGGGCCAAAAACATTCAGTACTTC
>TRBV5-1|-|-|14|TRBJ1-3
CASSELTGGNTIYF
TGCGCCAGCAGCGAGTTGACTGGCGGAAACACCATATATTTT
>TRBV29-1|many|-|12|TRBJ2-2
CSVEDGTGELFF
TGCAGCGTTGAAGATGGAACCGGGGAGCTGTTTTTT
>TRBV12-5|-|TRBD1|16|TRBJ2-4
CASGFTGAGAKSIQYF
TGTGCTAGTGGTTTCACAGGGGCCGGGGCCAAAAGCATTCAGTACTTC
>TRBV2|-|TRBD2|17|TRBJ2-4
CASSSSGLAGSKNIQYF
TGTGCCAGCAGCTCATCCGGACTAGCGGGAAGCAAAAACATTCAGTACTTC
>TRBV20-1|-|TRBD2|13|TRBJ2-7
CRGLAGVLGEQYF
TGCCGCGGGCTAGCGGGAGTTTTAGGCGAGCAGTACTTC
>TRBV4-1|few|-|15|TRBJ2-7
CASSQDWPLGAEQYF
TGCGCCAGCAGCCAAGATTGGCCTTTAGGGGCCGAGCAGTACTTC
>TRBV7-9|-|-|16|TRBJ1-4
CASSLVLAGENEKLFF
TGTGCCAGCAGCTTAGTTCTGGCCGGGGAGAATGAAAAACTGTTTTTT
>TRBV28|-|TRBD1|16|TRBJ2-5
CASSLATGSVRKTQYF
TGTGCCAGCAGTTTAGCGACAGGGTCCGTTAGGAAGACCCAGTACTTC
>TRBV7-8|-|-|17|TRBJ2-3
CASSLYWSRRGMDTQYF
TGTGCCAGCAGCCTTTATTGGTCGCGGCGGGGAATGGATACGCAGTATTTT
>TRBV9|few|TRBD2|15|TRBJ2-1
CASSGRGGLYNEQFF
TGTGCCAGCAGCGGACGGGGGGGACTCTACAATGAGCAGTTCTTC
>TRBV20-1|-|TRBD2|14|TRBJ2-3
CSAAGTSSSDTQYF
TGCAGTGCGGCCGGGACTAGCTCCTCCGATACGCAGTATTTT
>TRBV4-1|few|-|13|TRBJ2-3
CASSQQGLDTQYF
TGCGCCAGCAGCCAACAAGGCCTGGATACGCAGTATTTT
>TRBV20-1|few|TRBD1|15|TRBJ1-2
CSAPVVGQGIIGYTF
TGCAGTGCCCCAGTTGTGGGACAGGGGATAATTGGCTACACCTTC
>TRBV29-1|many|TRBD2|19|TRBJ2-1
CSVEGRWTSVTRNYNEQFF
TGCAGCGTTGAAGGCAGATGGACTAGCGTGACAAGAAACTACAATGAGCAGTTCTTC
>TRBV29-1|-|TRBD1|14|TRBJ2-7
CSAVSGTGPYEQYF
TGCAGCGCCGTGAGTGGGACAGGACCTTACGAGCAGTACTTC
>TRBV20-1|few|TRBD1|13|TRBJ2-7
CSARRTGGYEQYF
TGCAGTGCTAGGCGGACAGGGGGCTACGAGCAGTACTTC
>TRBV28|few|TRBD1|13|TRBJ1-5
CASRQQGFQPQHF
TGTGCCAGCAGACAACAGGGGTTCCAGCCCCAGCATTTT
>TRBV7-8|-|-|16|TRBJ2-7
CASSGTAALSYNEQYF
TGTGCCAGCAGCGGGACGGCTGCTCTCTCCTACAATGAGCAGTACTTC
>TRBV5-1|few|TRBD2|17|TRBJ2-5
CASRPTGASGNQETQYF
TGCGCCAGCAGGCCAACGGGGGCTAGCGGGAACCAAGAGACCCAGTACTTC
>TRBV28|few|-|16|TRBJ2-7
CASSFPPGSAPYEQYF
TGTGCCAGCAGTTTCCCTCCGGGCAGCGCGCCTTACGAGCAGTACTTC
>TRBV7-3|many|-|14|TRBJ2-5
CASSESGGQETQYF
TGTGCCAGCAGTGAATCAGGGGGGCAAGAGACCCAGTACTTC
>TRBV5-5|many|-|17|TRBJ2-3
CASSLLWGDWDTDTQYF
TGTGCCAGCAGCTTGCTTTGGGGGGATTGGGACACAGATACGCAGTATTTT
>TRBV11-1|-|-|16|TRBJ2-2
CASSHDPRRGTGELFF
TGTGCCAGCAGTCACGATCCCCGGCGGGGCACCGGGGAGCTGTTTTTT
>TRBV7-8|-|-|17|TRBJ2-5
CASSPPPFRQARETQYF
TGTGCCAGCAGCCCTCCCCCCTTCCGACAGGCTAGAGAGACCCAGTACTTC
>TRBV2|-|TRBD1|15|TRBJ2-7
CASSGDRELLHEQYF
TGTGCCAGCAGTGGCGACAGGGAACTATTACACGAGCAGTACTTC
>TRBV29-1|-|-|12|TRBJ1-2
CSVFGRTNGYTF
TGCAGCGTCTTTGGTAGAACAAATGGCTACACCTTC
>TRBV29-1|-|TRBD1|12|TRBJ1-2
CSVRGTVYGYTF
TGCAGCGTTAGGGGGACAGTCTATGGCTACACCTTC
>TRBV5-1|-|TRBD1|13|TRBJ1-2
CASSLGQDRGYTF
TGCGCCAGCAGCCTCGGACAGGATCGGGGCTACACCTTC
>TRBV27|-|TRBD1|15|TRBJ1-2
CASSFSRQGFYGYTF
TGTGCCAGCAGTTTCTCGCGACAGGGTTTTTATGGCTACACCTTC